The 30 T cell receptor beta chains presented below share a single source sample, sequenced in a study of cytomegalovirus exposure and HLA in healthy donors. 60 Vbeta and 13 Jbeta primers were used in PCR. TCRdb's copy holds only in-frame clones and misses some; the assay was immunoSEQ multiplex PCR. The repertoire includes 90,000 to 140,000 clones, roughly two thirds of them detected once, and about 3.5% sits in the top ten. The sequenced sample consisted of PBMCs. The source of these receptors is a man aged 25 to 45 in good health and CMV-seronegative.

This clone was counted between two and nine times. The J gene is TRBJ2-2, the V gene TRBV9; possible D gene TRBD2, 5 bases. The V gene's germline CDR1 is SGDLS and CDR2 YYNGEE. The CDR3 has 17 residues. Trimming stripped 0 bases from V and 5 bases from J, with 17 bases between. This chain's CDR3 is CASSVGSGPGLTGELFF. The CDR3 DNA sequence: TGTGCCAGCAGCGTAGGGAGCGGACCTGGACTTACCGGGGAGCTGTTTTTT.

This chain links TRBV7-6 with TRBJ2-1; 11 bases are shared with TRBD2. The CDR3 is made up of 16 amino acids. Germline V gene sequence: CDR1 SGHVS, CDR2 FNYEAQ. V gave up 6 bases and J gave up 6 bases; unmatched junction bases: 10. CDR3 bases: TGTGCCAGCAGTCCAAAACTAGCGGGAGACCCCAATGAGCAGTTCTTC. This encodes CASSPKLAGDPNEQFF.

The chain joins TRBV5-1 to TRBJ2-2, with D perhaps TRBD2 (6 bases). Germline V gene sequence: CDR1 SGHRS, CDR2 YFSETQ. With 6 bases removed from V and 5 bases from J, the gap between germline ends came to 17 bases. This CDR3 is built from 15 residues. This chain's CDR3 is CASTSPGVGTGELFF. CDR3 in DNA: TGCGCCAGCACCTCCCCGGGAGTAGGTACCGGGGAGCTGTTTTTT.

This chain joins TRBV6-1 and TRBJ1-1; D is possibly TRBD1 (6 bases). This CDR3 region has 16 residues. Trimming left V 4 bases short and J 1 base short, with 16 bases between. CDR1 is MNHNS and CDR2 is SASEGT in the germline V gene. The CDR3 region is CASSAPPGAGNTEAFF. For the CDR3, the DNA is TGTGCCAGCAGTGCCCCACCAGGGGCCGGGAACACTGAAGCTTTCTTT.

This clone was counted between two and nine times. The J gene is TRBJ2-2, the V gene TRBV5-1; TRBD2 is a possible D gene (5 bases). In germline, CDR1 is SGHRS, CDR2 YFSETQ. V was shortened by 4 bases and J by 5 bases, with 15 bases between the two germline ends. The CDR3 runs 15 residues. The CDR3 spells CASSPPETGTGELFF. The DNA for the CDR3 is TGCGCCAGCAGCCCCCCCGAGACGGGGACCGGGGAGCTGTTTTTT. The full variable domain, in which reference TRBV5-1 and TRBJ2-2 provide the parts outside the CDR3, is KAGVTQTPRYLIKTRGQQVTLSCSPISGHRSVSWYQQTPGQGLQFLFEYFSETQRNKGNFPGRFSGRQFSNSRSEMNVSTLELGDSALYLCASSPPETGTGELFFGEGSRLTVL.

V usage is TRBV23-1 and J usage is TRBJ2-3; 7 positions agree with TRBD2. TRBV23-1 is annotated as an ORF whose role is uncertain. The length of the CDR3 is 16 residues. V lost 3 bases and J lost 2; bases outside the gene matches: 8. In DNA, the CDR3 is TGCGCCAGCAGTCATTGCCGGGACTACACCACAGATACGCAGTATTTT. It codes for CASSHCRDYTTDTQYF.

V usage is TRBV5-4 and J usage is TRBJ2-5, with 8 bases identical to TRBD1. The CDR3 length is 15 residues. V was clipped by 4 bases and J by 4 bases; unmatched bases: 9. Germline CDR1 SGHNT, CDR2 YYREEE (reference sequence). In DNA, the CDR3 is TGTGCCAGCAGCCGGACAGGGACCTTCGGAGAGACCCAGTACTTC. This sequence encodes CASSRTGTFGETQYF.

This clone was seen only a few times. The V gene is TRBV9, the J gene TRBJ2-5; tentatively, D is TRBD2 (6 bases). Germline V gene data show CDR1 as SGDLS and CDR2 as YYNGEE. The CDR3 spans 13 residues. Trimming left V 9 bases short and J 5 bases short, with 17 bases between. For the CDR3, the DNA is TGTGCCACCCACTCCGTGGGGAGGGAGACCCAGTACTTC. Translation gives CATHSVGRETQYF.

The chain combines TRBV2 with TRBJ1-3; D may be TRBD1 (6 bases). The CDR3 is made up of 13 amino acids. V shed 8 bases and J shed 6 bases, with 14 bases lying between them. The germline CDR1 and CDR2 sequences are SNHLY and FYNNEI. The CDR3: CASDRQVENTIYF. The CDR3 DNA sequence: TGTGCCAGCGACCGACAGGTCGAAAACACCATATATTTT.

The V and J genes are TRBV7-9 and TRBJ1-4, with 7 bases aligning to TRBD1. The CDR3 has 15 residues. Losses at the gene ends were 4 bases for V and 3 bases for J; bases not matched to a gene: 5. Germline V CDR1 and CDR2: SEHNR, FQNEAQ (reference sequence). CDR3 sequence (DNA): TGTGCCAGCAGCTCCCGGACAGGTTCTAATGAAAAACTGTTTTTT. Its protein is CASSSRTGSNEKLFF.

This clone has only one observation. V is TRBV29-1 and J is TRBJ2-7; TRBD1 matches at 7 bases. The germline V gene has CDR1 SQVTM and CDR2 ANQGSEA. V was clipped by 8 bases and J by 0 bases; unmatched bases: 7. The CDR3 is 13 amino acids. The CDR3 spells CSREGQSSYEQYF. The DNA of the CDR3 is TGCAGCAGAGAGGGACAGTCCTCCTACGAGCAGTACTTC.

The chain is built from TRBV19 and TRBJ2-2; tentatively, D is TRBD2 (6 bases). CDR1 is LNHDA and CDR2 is SQIVND in the germline V gene (reference sequence). V lost 8 bases and J 5 bases, leaving 18 bases between the germline ends. The CDR3 sequence is 15 residues long. DNA of the CDR3: TGTGCCAGTTCTAGACTAGGTGAAAGGACCGGGGAGCTGTTTTTT. Protein sequence: CASSRLGERTGELFF. The full variable domain, with the rest looked up from reference TRBV19 and TRBJ2-2, is DGGITQSPKYLFRKEGQNVTLSCEQNLNHDAMYWYRQDPGQGLRLIYYSQIVNDFQKGDIAEGYSVSREKKESFPLTVTSAQKNPTAFYLCASSRLGERTGELFFGEGSRLTVL.

V gene TRBV19 combines with J gene TRBJ2-3; 7 nucleotides agree with TRBD1. CDR1 is LNHDA, CDR2 SQIVND, per germline (reference sequence). V dropped 4 bases and J dropped 3; count of bases not matched to a gene: 7. This CDR3 has 15 amino acids. This chain's CDR3 is CASSKGRQGTDTQYF. DNA for the CDR3: TGTGCCAGTAGTAAAGGTCGACAGGGAACAGATACGCAGTATTTT.

The chain uses TRBV11-1 and TRBJ1-1; unclear D gene. CDR1 is SGHAT, CDR2 FQDESV, per germline (reference sequence). CDR3 size: 14 residues. Trimming cost V 6 bases and J 0 bases, with 11 bases left between them. The chain's CDR3 is CASSSDIMNTEAFF. In nucleotides, the CDR3 is TGTGCCAGCAGTTCTGACATAATGAACACTGAAGCTTTCTTT.

This chain connects TRBV10-3 to TRBJ2-6; TRBD2 matches 9 bases. The V segment lost 6 bases and the J segment 4 bases; nucleotides outside the gene matches: 10. The CDR3 runs 17 residues. Germline V gene data show CDR1 as ENHRY and CDR2 as SYGVKD. The chain's CDR3 is CAISPGVAGEGANVLTF. Written as DNA, the CDR3 is TGTGCCATCAGCCCCGGAGTAGCGGGAGAAGGGGCCAACGTCCTGACTTTC.

The gene calls are TRBV2 and TRBJ2-2; TRBD1 is a possible D gene (6 bases). The CDR3 covers 15 residues. Trimming removed 4 bases from V and 1 base from J, with 10 bases in between. The germline gives CDR1 SNHLY, CDR2 FYNNEI. The CDR3 region has the DNA TGTGCCAGCAGTGCCTACAGGGAGAACACCGGGGAGCTGTTTTTT. Translating gives CASSAYRENTGELFF.

This clone was seen more than once but under ten times. The chain uses TRBV19 and TRBJ1-4; TRBD1 aligns across 7 bases. The length of the CDR3 is 16 residues. Germline V gene sequence: CDR1 LNHDA, CDR2 SQIVND (reference sequence). V shed 8 bases and J 7 bases; nucleotides not matched to a gene: 16. CDR3 nucleotides: TGTGCCAGTTATCCCCGACCCGGGGACAGCGCTGAAAAACTGTTTTTT. Its protein product is CASYPRPGDSAEKLFF.

This clone occurred a few times. The CDR3 sequence is CASSSSGQGQGKNTIYF. CDR3 nucleotides: TGTGCCAGCAGCTCCTCCGGCCAGGGACAGGGCAAGAACACCATATATTTT. This chain uses TRBV9 with TRBJ1-3, with 9 bases identical to TRBD1. The CDR3 sequence is 17 residues long. CDR1 is SGDLS, CDR2 YYNGEE, per germline. V gave up 4 bases and J gave up 7 bases; unmatched junction bases: 15. The whole variable domain, remainder taken from reference TRBV9 and TRBJ1-3, is DSGVTQTPKHLITATGQRVTLRCSPRSGDLSVYWYQQSLDQGLQFLIQYYNGEERAKGNILERFSAQQFPDLHSELNLSSLELGDSALYFCASSSSGQGQGKNTIYFGEGSWLTVV.

To note about this clone: The same CDR3 can be traced to other DNA sequences in this sample. J is TRBJ2-1 and V is TRBV5-6, with TRBD2 matching 15 bases. CDR1 is SGHDT, CDR2 YYEEEE, per germline. CDR3 length: 16 residues. The J segment lost 7 bases and the V segment lost 4 bases, leaving 6 bases of the junction unmatched. This chain's CDR3 is CASSPTGTSGRNEQFF. The CDR3 region has the DNA TGTGCCAGCAGCCCCACCGGGACTAGCGGGAGGAATGAGCAGTTCTTC.

The V call is TRBV7-2, the J call TRBJ2-5, with 9 nucleotides matching TRBD1. CDR1 SGHTA and CDR2 FQGNSA come from the germline V gene. The J segment lost 7 bases and the V segment lost 5 bases, leaving 5 bases of the junction unmatched. This CDR3 has 13 amino acids. CDR3 amino acids: CASSAGTGRTQYF. CDR3 in DNA: TGTGCCAGCAGCGCGGGGACAGGGCGGACCCAGTACTTC.

The chain employs TRBV2 and TRBJ2-6; D gene unclear. Germline lookup yields CDR1 SNHLY and CDR2 FYNNEI. The CDR3 spans 15 residues. V lost 9 bases to trimming and J lost 4 bases, with 16 bases between them. CDR3 sequence: CASYSNAAGANVLTF. Written as DNA, the CDR3 is TGTGCCAGTTACTCCAACGCAGCGGGGGCCAACGTCCTGACTTTC. The variable domain in full, with the rest retrieved from reference TRBV2 and TRBJ2-6, is EPEVTQTPSHQVTQMGQEVILRCVPISNHLYFYWYRQILGQKVEFLVSFYNNEISEKSEIFDDQFSVERPDGSNFTLKIRSTKLEDSAMYFCASYSNAAGANVLTFGAGSRLTVL.

This clone occurred a few times. The chain links TRBV7-8 to TRBJ1-1; 7 bases align to TRBD1. Germline values: CDR1 SGHVS, CDR2 FQNEAQ. CDR3 length: 17 residues. V shed 1 base, J shed 5 bases, and the junction held 13 bases outside the gene matches. The CDR3 bases are TGTGCCAGCAGCTTAGGGGTCCACAGGGGTAGGAGGACTGAAGCTTTCTTT. It yields the protein CASSLGVHRGRRTEAFF.

The CDR3: CASQTGASRRYEQYF. The CDR3 DNA reads as TGTGCCAGCCAAACTGGGGCTAGTCGTCGCTACGAGCAGTACTTC. V is TRBV6-5 and J is TRBJ2-5, with a weak D call TRBD1 (5 bases). The DNA matches TRBJ2-7 better at its end, which makes the J call doubtful. This CDR3 spans 15 amino acids. From germline, CDR1 is MNHEY and CDR2 SVGAGI.

This clone came up once. The CDR3 reads CASSWGLAGASIYEQYF. CDR3 in DNA: TGTGCCAGCAGCTGGGGACTAGCGGGAGCAAGTATCTACGAGCAGTACTTC. This chain connects TRBV7-2 to TRBJ2-7; 14 nucleotides agree with TRBD2. In germline, CDR1 is SGHTA, CDR2 FQGNSA. The CDR3 sequence is 17 residues long. V lost 4 bases and J lost 3; bases outside the gene matches: 8.

The chain combines TRBV5-1 with TRBJ2-7; 7 bases map to TRBD2. The length of the CDR3 is 15 residues. Germline values: CDR1 SGHRS, CDR2 YFSETQ. Trimming removed 4 bases from V and 3 bases from J; junction bases left unmatched: 10. The CDR3 region has the DNA TGCGCCAGCAGCGAATATGCGGGAGCGAGCTACGAGCAGTACTTC. Translating it yields CASSEYAGASYEQYF.

This clone was seen a few times. The V and J genes are TRBV7-3 and TRBJ2-1, with unresolved D. V was cut by 2 bases and J by 7 bases, with 21 bases left in between. The germline V gene has CDR1 SGHTA and CDR2 FQGTGA. This CDR3 is built from 17 residues. CDR3 residues: CASSLLPGNPSENEQFF. The CDR3 coding sequence is TGTGCCAGCAGCTTATTACCCGGAAACCCTAGTGAAAATGAGCAGTTCTTC.

The chain employs TRBV19 and TRBJ2-7; 10 bases are a match to TRBD2. The junction had 6 bases not matched to a gene; V was cut back by 1 base and J by 6 bases. Germline loops: CDR1 LNHDA, CDR2 SQIVND (reference sequence). The CDR3 is made up of 15 amino acids. The CDR3 loop reads CASSIVASGSPEQYF. The DNA for the CDR3 is TGTGCCAGTAGTATAGTGGCTAGCGGGAGTCCCGAGCAGTACTTC.

J is TRBJ2-3 and V is TRBV9; 9 bases match TRBD2. Germline CDR1 is SGDLS and CDR2 is YYNGEE. The V gene end was trimmed by 0 bases and the J gene end by 3 bases; junction bases not matched to a gene: 5. The length of the CDR3 is 16 residues. This CDR3 reads CASSVDFSGGTDTQYF. The CDR3 coding sequence is TGTGCCAGCAGCGTAGATTTTAGCGGGGGAACAGATACGCAGTATTTT. The complete variable domain, with remaining parts taken from reference TRBV9 and TRBJ2-3, reads DSGVTQTPKHLITATGQRVTLRCSPRSGDLSVYWYQQSLDQGLQFLIQYYNGEERAKGNILERFSAQQFPDLHSELNLSSLELGDSALYFCASSVDFSGGTDTQYFGPGTRLTVL.

The chain links TRBV5-1 to TRBJ2-5; TRBD1 aligns across 8 bases. After removal of 3 bases from V and 3 bases from J, the junction contained 1 base not matched to a gene. Germline V gene lookup returns CDR1 SGHRS and CDR2 YFSETQ. The CDR3 has 13 amino acids. CDR3 loop: CASSSTGEETQYF. The CDR3 DNA sequence: TGCGCCAGCAGCTCGACAGGGGAAGAGACCCAGTACTTC. Full variable domain (remainder filled in from reference TRBV5-1 and TRBJ2-5): KAGVTQTPRYLIKTRGQQVTLSCSPISGHRSVSWYQQTPGQGLQFLFEYFSETQRNKGNFPGRFSGRQFSNSRSEMNVSTLELGDSALYLCASSSTGEETQYFGPGTRLLVL.

This clone came up once. The chain recombines TRBV28 with TRBJ1-2, with a tentative D call TRBD1 (5 bases). The CDR3 extends over 13 amino acids. CDR1 is MDHEN, CDR2 SYDVKM, per germline. Trimming shortened V by 6 bases and J by 6 bases, and 14 bases separated the two germline ends. CDR3 residues: CASRVSAGHGYTF. The CDR3 DNA follows: TGTGCCAGCAGGGTTAGTGCAGGGCATGGCTACACCTTC.